A single sample gave rise to the 25 T cell receptor beta chains below, sequenced in a study of identical twins. TCRdb analysed the 5' RACE reads with MiXCR anew, one entry per CDR3 protein. The sample includes 450,000 to 500,000 distinct CDR3 sequences, 13% to 15% of them seen just once. The same specimen was also included in a second study, on yellow fever vaccine responses in identical twins.

The sequenced material came from CD4+ T cells sorted from blood. The receptors here all came from a woman aged 18 to 35 in good health.

This clonotype occurred a few times. The chain uses TRBV4-2 and TRBJ2-7, with D hard to call. This CDR3 comprises 17 residues. With 0 bases removed from V and 0 bases from J, the gap between germline ends came to 15 bases. Germline CDR1 reads LGHNA; CDR2 reads YNFKEQ. CDR3: CASSQDDGFKSSYEQYF. The DNA for the CDR3 is TGTGCCAGCAGCCAAGATGATGGCTTCAAGAGCTCCTACGAGCAGTACTTC.

The chain uses TRBV20-1 and TRBJ2-3; 12 bases line up with TRBD2. Germline trimming cut 3 bases from V and 0 bases from J; bases unmatched to any gene: 4. Germline CDR1 is DFQATT and CDR2 is SNEGSKA (reference sequence). The CDR3 runs to 16 residues. For the CDR3, the DNA is TGCAGTGCTAGTGCTCTAGCGGGGGGGAGCACAGATACGCAGTATTTT. It is translated as CSASALAGGSTDTQYF.

This chain uses TRBV2 with TRBJ2-7, with D maybe TRBD1 (6 bases). The CDR3 loop spans 15 amino acids. V lost 6 bases and J 5 bases, leaving 20 bases between the germline ends. CDR1 and CDR2 (germline): SNHLY, FYNNEI. The CDR3 bases are TGTGCCAGCAGCCAGTTCCAACAGGGTTTCGACGAGCAGTACTTC. This translates into CASSQFQQGFDEQYF.

The table lists this clonotype with a few counts. The chain is built from TRBV5-4 and TRBJ1-1; possible D gene TRBD1, 5 bases. The CDR3 spans 13 residues. The V and J ends lost 4 bases and 5 bases respectively, with 12 bases between them. The germline CDR1 and CDR2 sequences are SGHNT and YYREEE (reference sequence). The CDR3 region is CASSPLRGTEAFF. The DNA for the CDR3 is TGTGCCAGCAGCCCTCTGAGGGGAACTGAAGCTTTCTTT.

The rearrangement uses TRBV10-1 and TRBJ1-4; TRBD1 is a possible D gene (5 bases). The CDR3 has 17 residues. Per germline, CDR1 WNHNN and CDR2 SYGVQD (reference sequence). V lost 5 bases, J lost 3 bases, and 19 bases lay in between. The CDR3 loop reads CASSKGRDATPNEKLFF. Written as DNA, the CDR3 is TGCGCCAGCAGTAAAGGAAGGGACGCGACTCCTAATGAAAAACTGTTTTTT.

This clonotype was counted ten times or more. The J gene is TRBJ2-7, the V gene TRBV5-1; D perhaps matches TRBD1 (6 bases). The V end was cut by 0 bases, the J end by 3 bases, with 10 bases between. Per the germline V gene, CDR1 is SGHRS and CDR2 is YFSETQ. The CDR3 runs 14 residues. The CDR3 sequence: CASSLDVTGYEQYF. For the CDR3, the DNA is TGCGCCAGCAGCTTGGATGTGACAGGCTACGAGCAGTACTTC.

Only a few counts were recorded for this clonotype. CDR3 residues: CASGKGGPPYEQYF. As DNA, the CDR3 is TGTGCCAGTGGAAAAGGGGGTCCCCCGTACGAGCAGTACTTC. The V and J genes are TRBV19 and TRBJ2-7; tentatively, D is TRBD1 (6 bases). The CDR3 spans 14 residues. The germline gives CDR1 LNHDA, CDR2 SQIVND (reference sequence). Trimming took off 8 bases at V and 4 bases at J, with 18 bases between the two ends.

The genes are TRBV29-1 and TRBJ2-1; D uncertain. The CDR3 runs to 16 residues. V was shortened by 0 bases and J by 0 bases, with 12 bases between the two germline ends. CDR1 and CDR2 from the germline V gene are SQVTM and ANQGSEA. This chain's CDR3 is CSVEDPDKSSYNEQFF. Here the CDR3 DNA reads TGCAGCGTTGAAGATCCAGATAAAAGCTCCTACAATGAGCAGTTCTTC.

This clonotype was seen a few times. This chain connects TRBV6-1 to TRBJ2-1, with 8 bases identical to TRBD2. With 6 bases clipped from V and 0 bases from J, the junction kept 4 bases outside the gene matches. The CDR3 runs to 15 residues. Per the germline V gene, CDR1 is MNHNS and CDR2 is SASEGT. The CDR3 DNA reads as TGTGCCAGCAGAATAGCGGGGAGCTCCTACAATGAGCAGTTCTTC. This sequence encodes CASRIAGSSYNEQFF.

This chain connects TRBV6-5 to TRBJ2-7; TRBD2 matches at 10 bases. Germline loops: CDR1 MNHEY, CDR2 SVGAGI. V was clipped by 2 bases and J by 3 bases; unmatched bases: 13. CDR3 length: 18 amino acids. The DNA of the CDR3 is TGTGCCAGCAGTTACAGGGCTAGCGGGGGCGAGAAGGTCTACGAGCAGTACTTC. Translated: CASSYRASGGEKVYEQYF.

This clonotype turned up a few times. The rearrangement joins TRBV2 to TRBJ2-7; D ambiguous. Looked up from germline, CDR1 is SNHLY and CDR2 is FYNNEI. The CDR3 is 14 amino acids. Trimming removed 6 bases from V and 4 bases from J, with 16 bases in between. CDR3 nucleotide sequence: TGTGCCAGCAGGACGCTACTCAACCTTTACGAGCAGTACTTC. Translated: CASRTLLNLYEQYF.

Only a few counts were recorded for this clonotype. In DNA form, the CDR3 reads TGTGCCAGCAGTACCCGGTCGCGGACAGACCACGGCACTGAAGCTTTCTTT. Protein sequence: CASSTRSRTDHGTEAFF. The chain employs TRBV12-3 or TRBV12-4 and TRBJ1-1; D might be TRBD1 (6 bases). The CDR3 length is 17 residues. Between the trimmed V and J ends, which lost 5 bases and 4 bases, there was a span of 23 bases.

This clonotype turned up a few times. The genes are TRBV12-3 or TRBV12-4 and TRBJ2-7; 12 bases fit TRBD2. With V trimmed by 5 bases and J by 3 bases, 11 bases remained unmatched. CDR3 length equals 17 residues. DNA for the CDR3: TGTGCCAGCAGTCCAACGGCCCGGGGACTAGCGGGCTACGAGCAGTACTTC. This gives the protein CASSPTARGLAGYEQYF.

This clonotype showed up just a few times. The chain recombines TRBV11-2 with TRBJ1-2, with D tentatively TRBD1 (6 bases). The germline V and J ends were trimmed by 2 bases and 5 bases, with 9 bases remaining between them. CDR1 and CDR2 (germline): SGHAT, FQNNGV. The CDR3 loop spans 13 amino acids. The CDR3 region is CASSLRGQYGYTF. The DNA for the CDR3 is TGTGCCAGCAGCTTACGGGGGCAGTATGGCTACACCTTC.

The chain employs TRBV12-3 or TRBV12-4 and TRBJ2-7, with TRBD2 identical over 7 bases. CDR3 size: 14 residues. Losses at the gene ends were 6 bases for V and 2 bases for J; bases not matched to a gene: 7. The CDR3 nucleotides are TGTGCCAGCAGCCGGGGAGGGAAAGCCTACGAGCAGTACTTC. It is translated as CASSRGGKAYEQYF.

This clonotype appeared many times. V usage is TRBV5-6 and J usage is TRBJ2-1; TRBD1 or TRBD2 may be the D gene (5 bases each). The V end was cut by 6 bases, the J end by 8 bases, with 21 bases between. This CDR3 has 15 residues. Germline CDR1 is SGHDT and CDR2 is YYEEEE. Written as DNA, the CDR3 is TGTGCCAGCACTGGCGGGCAGGGATATTTCGATGAGCAGTTCTTC. Residues: CASTGGQGYFDEQFF.

This clonotype was detected a few times. The chain carries TRBV7-3 and TRBJ2-1; D gene unclear. The germline CDR1 and CDR2 sequences are SGHTA and FQGTGA. The CDR3 extends over 13 amino acids. V was shortened by 5 bases and J by 2 bases, with 7 bases between the two germline ends. CDR3 in DNA: TGTGCCAGCAGCCAGCGTGCCTACAATGAGCAGTTCTTC. Its translation: CASSQRAYNEQFF.

The V and J genes are TRBV6-1 and TRBJ1-2, with D possibly being TRBD1 (5 bases). V dropped 7 bases and J dropped 4 bases, with 16 bases sitting between them. The CDR3 has 14 residues. Germline values: CDR1 MNHNS, CDR2 SASEGT. Written as DNA, the CDR3 is TGTGCCAGCATGGGGTCCCGGGGCTCCTATGGCTACACCTTC. Residues: CASMGSRGSYGYTF.

The chain combines TRBV7-8 with TRBJ2-5; D may correspond to TRBD1 or TRBD2 (5 bases each). CDR1 and CDR2 from the germline V gene are SGHVS and FQNEAQ. The CDR3 runs to 12 residues. V dropped 4 bases and J dropped 11 bases, with 14 bases sitting between them. CDR3 region: CASSSGRHGQYF. The CDR3 DNA reads TGTGCCAGCAGCTCGGGACGCCATGGGCAGTACTTC.

The V gene is TRBV28, the J gene TRBJ2-3; unclear D gene. The CDR3 runs 16 residues. Germline loops: CDR1 MDHEN, CDR2 SYDVKM. V was shortened by 3 bases and J by 3 bases, with 16 bases between the two germline ends. CDR3 nucleotides: TGTGCCAGCAGTTTGTCTGTGGTGGGAATGACAGATACGCAGTATTTT. It specifies CASSLSVVGMTDTQYF.

Concerning this clonotype: No conserved phenylalanine or tryptophan is present at the end of the CDR3, so a read error is the likely explanation. The rearrangement uses TRBV12-3 or TRBV12-4 and TRBJ2-5; maybe TRBD1 (6 bases). V lost 4 bases and J lost 2, with 8 bases in between. The CDR3 is made up of 13 amino acids. DNA for the CDR3: TGTGCCAGCAGTTGGACAGATCAAGAGACCCAGTACTCC. Protein: CASSWTDQETQYS.

Only a few counts were recorded for this clonotype. This chain's CDR3 is CAENITSGPYEQYF. CDR3 coding DNA: TGTGCCGAAAACATCACTAGCGGCCCCTACGAGCAGTACTTC. The V call is TRBV6-2 or TRBV6-3, the J call TRBJ2-7, with 8 bases identical to TRBD2. CDR3 size: 14 residues. Germline V gene data show CDR1 as MNHEY and CDR2 as SVGEGT. V trimming: 11 bases; J trimming: 2 bases; junction bases outside the gene matches: 11.

This clonotype was counted many times. V is TRBV28 and J is TRBJ2-1, with a possible D match to TRBD2 (5 bases). V lost 5 bases and J 2 bases, leaving 10 bases between the germline ends. Germline V gives CDR1 MDHEN, CDR2 SYDVKM. The CDR3 has 14 amino acids. The DNA of the CDR3 is TGTGCCAGCAGTCCGACTACAACCTACAATGAGCAGTTCTTC. It translates to CASSPTTTYNEQFF.

A few counts support this clonotype. This chain joins TRBV3-1 and TRBJ2-3; 8 nucleotides agree with TRBD2. The trim removed 10 bases at V and 6 bases at J, leaving 9 bases unmatched. This CDR3 region has 13 residues. Germline CDR1 is LGHDT and CDR2 is YNNKEL (reference sequence). The CDR3 sequence: CANPFRLADTQYF. In nucleotides, the CDR3 is TGTGCCAACCCCTTTCGACTAGCGGATACGCAGTATTTT.

In its sample, this clonotype was seen many times. The chain is built from TRBV2 and TRBJ2-3; 7 nucleotides agree with TRBD1. The CDR3 covers 16 residues. V lost 6 bases, J lost 4 bases, and 13 bases stayed unmatched. Germline-derived CDR1 and CDR2 are SNHLY and FYNNEI. The CDR3 protein is CASRGPGGIISDTQYF. CDR3 in DNA: TGTGCCAGCAGAGGCCCAGGGGGAATCATATCAGATACGCAGTATTTT.